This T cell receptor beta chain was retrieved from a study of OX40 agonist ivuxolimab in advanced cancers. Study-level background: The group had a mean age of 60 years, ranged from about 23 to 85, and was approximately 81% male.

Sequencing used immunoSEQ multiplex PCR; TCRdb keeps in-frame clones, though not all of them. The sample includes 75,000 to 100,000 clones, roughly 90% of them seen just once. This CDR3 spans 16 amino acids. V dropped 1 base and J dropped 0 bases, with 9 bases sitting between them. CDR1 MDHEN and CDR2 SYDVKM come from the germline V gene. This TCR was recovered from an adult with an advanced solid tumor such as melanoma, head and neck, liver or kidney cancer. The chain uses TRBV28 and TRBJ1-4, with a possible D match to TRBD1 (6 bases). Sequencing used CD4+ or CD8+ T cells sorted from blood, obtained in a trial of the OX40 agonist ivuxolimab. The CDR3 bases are TGTGCCAGCAGTTTATCGGGGGCGGCAACTAATGAAAAACTGTTTTTT. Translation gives CASSLSGAATNEKLFF. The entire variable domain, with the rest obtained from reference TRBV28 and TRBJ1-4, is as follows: DVKVTQSSRYLVKRTGEKVFLECVQDMDHENMFWYRQDPGLGLRLIYFSYDVKMKEKGDIPEGYSVSREKKERFSLILESASTNQTSMYLCASSLSGAATNEKLFFGSGTQLSVL.